These 19 T cell receptor beta chains came from one sample sequenced in a study of OX40 agonist ivuxolimab in advanced cancers. Some clones are missing from TCRdb's copy, which holds only in-frame ones; the method was immunoSEQ multiplex PCR. The repertoire holds more than 45,000 clones, with approximately 94% as singletons. The material sequenced was CD4+ or CD8+ T cells sorted from blood, taken in a trial of the OX40 agonist ivuxolimab. The source of these receptors is an adult with an advanced solid tumor such as melanoma, head and neck, liver or kidney cancer.

The genes are TRBV7-2 and TRBJ2-3, with 12 bases aligning to TRBD1. The CDR3 sequence is 16 residues long. Germline lookup yields CDR1 SGHTA and CDR2 FQGNSA. The V segment lost 1 base and the J segment 5 bases; nucleotides outside the gene matches: 4. Here the CDR3 reads CASSLGDRGLGDTQYF. CDR3 nucleotides: TGTGCCAGCAGCTTAGGGGACAGGGGGCTTGGAGATACGCAGTATTTT.

The CDR3 DNA reads TGCGCCAGCAGCCAAGAAAATGCCAGGGGCTACGAGCAGTACTTC. Protein sequence: CASSQENARGYEQYF. This sequence joins TRBV4-1 and TRBJ2-7, with a tentative D call TRBD1 (6 bases). Trimming left V 0 bases short and J 3 bases short, with 12 bases between. The CDR3 runs 15 residues. Germline assignment: CDR1 MGHRA and CDR2 YSYEKL.

The V call is TRBV9, the J call TRBJ2-5, with 9 bases that match TRBD2. Per the germline V gene, CDR1 is SGDLS and CDR2 is YYNGEE. This CDR3 has 16 residues. Unmatched junction bases numbered 5, after V lost 0 bases and J lost 2 bases. CDR3 loop: CASSVAAGGLQETQYF. CDR3 DNA sequence: TGTGCCAGCAGCGTAGCTGCGGGAGGGTTACAAGAGACCCAGTACTTC. Filled out from reference TRBV9 and TRBJ2-5, the complete variable domain reads DSGVTQTPKHLITATGQRVTLRCSPRSGDLSVYWYQQSLDQGLQFLIQYYNGEERAKGNILERFSAQQFPDLHSELNLSSLELGDSALYFCASSVAAGGLQETQYFGPGTRLLVL.

The genes are TRBV2 and TRBJ2-3, with D possibly TRBD1 on 5 matching bases. V lost 4 bases and J lost 4, with 6 bases in between. Germline V CDR1 and CDR2: SNHLY, FYNNEI. The CDR3 covers 12 residues. CDR3 DNA: TGTGCCAGCAGTGGGGGCGCAGATACGCAGTATTTT. Amino acid sequence: CASSGGADTQYF.

The chain uses TRBV27 and TRBJ2-5, with D uncertain. The better agreement between TRBJ2-7 and the DNA end casts doubt on the J call. The V gene's germline CDR1 is MNHEY and CDR2 SMNVEV (reference sequence). The CDR3 is 15 amino acids. The CDR3: CASSFGSAPSYEQYF. The CDR3 region has the DNA TGTGCCAGCAGTTTTGGTTCGGCCCCCTCCTACGAGCAGTACTTC.

This chain joins TRBV6-5 and TRBJ2-1; D ambiguous. The CDR3 length is 13 residues. CDR1 is MNHEY, CDR2 SVGAGI, per germline. The V gene lost 7 bases and the J gene lost 7 bases, with 14 bases spanning the gap. This chain's CDR3 is CASTKPTVNEQFF. The DNA for the CDR3 is TGTGCCAGCACCAAGCCGACCGTGAATGAGCAGTTCTTC.

CDR3 coding DNA: TGTGCCAGCAGCTTTCTTTATGGGGGATCTATTCCCACAGATACGCAGTATTTT. Translation gives CASSFLYGGSIPTDTQYF. This rearrangement joins TRBV7-2 to TRBJ2-3; D possibly uses TRBD1 or TRBD2 (5 bases each). Looked up from germline, CDR1 is SGHTA and CDR2 is FQGNSA. The CDR3 has 18 residues. V lost 3 bases, J lost 2 bases, and 21 bases lay in between.

The J gene is TRBJ2-1, the V gene TRBV4-3; unclear D gene. Germline-derived CDR1 and CDR2 are LGHNA and YSLEER. The V end was cut by 1 base, the J end by 5 bases, with 9 bases between. This CDR3 region has 14 residues. CDR3 sequence reads: CASSQGRWDNEQFF. CDR3 bases: TGCGCCAGCAGCCAAGGGCGCTGGGACAATGAGCAGTTCTTC.

The chain is built from TRBV27 and TRBJ2-1; tentatively, D is TRBD2 (6 bases). There are 13 residues in the CDR3. The V gene lost 3 bases and the J gene lost 6 bases, with 9 bases spanning the gap. Germline CDR1 is MNHEY and CDR2 is SMNVEV (reference sequence). The chain's CDR3 is CASSLGGANEQFF. The CDR3 DNA sequence: TGTGCCAGCAGTTTGGGGGGAGCCAATGAGCAGTTCTTC.

The chain is built from TRBV5-4 and TRBJ2-1, with 13 positions matching TRBD2. The V and J ends lost 5 bases and 7 bases, in that order; junction bases with no gene match: 6. Germline V gene lookup returns CDR1 SGHNT and CDR2 YYREEE (reference sequence). The CDR3 spans 15 residues. CDR3 nucleotide sequence: TGTGCCAGCAGACAAACTAGCGGGAGGGGGAATGAGCAGTTCTTC. Translating it yields CASRQTSGRGNEQFF.

The sample holds one count of this clone. V usage is TRBV27 and J usage is TRBJ2-7; D not resolved. CDR1 and CDR2 (germline): MNHEY, SMNVEV (reference sequence). The CDR3 is 13 amino acids. Trimming cost V 3 bases and J 3 bases, with 9 bases left between them. The chain's CDR3 is CASSLQRYYEQYF. The CDR3 DNA sequence: TGTGCCAGCAGTTTGCAGCGTTACTACGAGCAGTACTTC.

The chain combines TRBV27 with TRBJ2-7; D assignment may be TRBD1 or TRBD2 (6 bases each). The CDR3 length is 18 residues. V was clipped by 7 bases and J by 0 bases, with 25 bases between them. CDR1 and CDR2 (germline): MNHEY, SMNVEV (reference sequence). The CDR3 nucleotides read TGTGCCAGCACCTCTCGTACAGGGAGTAGCGGAGACTCCTACGAGCAGTACTTC. Translated, it gives CASTSRTGSSGDSYEQYF.

The rearrangement uses TRBV5-1 and TRBJ1-2, with D uncertain. The CDR3 loop spans 15 amino acids. Trimming stripped 0 bases from V and 0 bases from J, with 9 bases between. Germline V gene data show CDR1 as SGHRS and CDR2 as YFSETQ. The chain's CDR3 is CASSLASGTNYGYTF. The CDR3 DNA follows: TGCGCCAGCAGCTTGGCCAGCGGCACTAACTATGGCTACACCTTC.

The chain has TRBV27 and TRBJ2-1, with 10 bases lining up with TRBD2. From germline, CDR1 is MNHEY and CDR2 SMNVEV (reference sequence). V was pared by 8 bases and J by 5 bases, with 6 bases of the junction left unmatched. This CDR3 region has 14 residues. The CDR3 spells CASSGLAPNNEQFF. As DNA, the CDR3 is TGTGCCAGCTCGGGACTAGCGCCAAACAATGAGCAGTTCTTC.

J is TRBJ2-7 and V is TRBV2; 8 positions match TRBD1. The CDR3 has 15 amino acids. Germline loops: CDR1 SNHLY, CDR2 FYNNEI. Unmatched junction bases numbered 8, after V lost 5 bases and J lost 2 bases. Here the CDR3 reads CASSPRDRTTYEQYF. As DNA, the CDR3 is TGTGCCAGCAGTCCCCGGGACAGGACAACCTACGAGCAGTACTTC.

V gene TRBV6-7 combines with J gene TRBJ2-7; D ambiguous. TRBV6-7 is an ORF; its function is uncertain. The CDR3 spans 16 residues. The V gene lost 0 bases and the J gene lost 3 bases, with 15 bases spanning the gap. In nucleotides, the CDR3 is TGTGCCAGCAGTTACTCTGGACGGGCGGCGGACTACGAGCAGTACTTC. This translates into CASSYSGRAADYEQYF.

This chain uses TRBV28 with TRBJ1-1; the D is unclear. This CDR3 spans 12 amino acids. The germline V gene has CDR1 MDHEN and CDR2 SYDVKM. Trimming removed 7 bases at V and 7 bases at J, with 13 bases between. The CDR3 nucleotides read TGTGCCAGCAAGGAGATCGGGTTTGAAGCTTTCTTT. This sequence encodes CASKEIGFEAFF. Variable domain in full (rest from reference TRBV28 and TRBJ1-1): DVKVTQSSRYLVKRTGEKVFLECVQDMDHENMFWYRQDPGLGLRLIYFSYDVKMKEKGDIPEGYSVSREKKERFSLILESASTNQTSMYLCASKEIGFEAFFGQGTRLTVV.

This clone was recorded only once. The rearrangement uses TRBV7-9 and TRBJ2-7; possible D gene TRBD2, 5 bases. This CDR3 spans 13 amino acids. The germline V and J ends were trimmed by 5 bases and 7 bases, with 15 bases remaining between them. Germline-derived CDR1 and CDR2 are SEHNR and FQNEAQ (reference sequence). CDR3 loop: CASSNGLSLEQYF. The CDR3, as DNA: TGTGCCAGCAGCAACGGACTGAGTCTGGAGCAGTACTTC.

The chain uses TRBV27 and TRBJ2-1, with TRBD2 identical over 7 bases. Germline-derived CDR1 and CDR2 are MNHEY and SMNVEV (reference sequence). J was trimmed by 3 bases and V by 5 bases; bases with no gene match: 4. This CDR3 contains 14 residues. For the CDR3, the DNA is TGTGCCAGCAGTCCCGGGACTAACTACAATGAGCAGTTCTTC. It yields the protein CASSPGTNYNEQFF.